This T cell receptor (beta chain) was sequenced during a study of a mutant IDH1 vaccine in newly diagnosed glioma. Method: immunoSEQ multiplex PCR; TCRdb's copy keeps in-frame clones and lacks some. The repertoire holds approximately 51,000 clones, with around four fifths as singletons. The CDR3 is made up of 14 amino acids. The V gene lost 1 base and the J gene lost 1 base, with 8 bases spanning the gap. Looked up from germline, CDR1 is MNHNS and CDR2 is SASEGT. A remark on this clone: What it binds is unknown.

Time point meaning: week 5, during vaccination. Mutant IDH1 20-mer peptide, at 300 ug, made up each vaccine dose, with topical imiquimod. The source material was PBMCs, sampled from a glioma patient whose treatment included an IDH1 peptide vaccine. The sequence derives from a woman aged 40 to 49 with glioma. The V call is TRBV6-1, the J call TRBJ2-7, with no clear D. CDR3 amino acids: CASSEVAESYEQYF. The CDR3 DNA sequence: TGTGCCAGCAGTGAAGTGGCGGAGTCCTACGAGCAGTACTTC.